Presented here are 8 T cell receptor beta chains from one specimen sequenced in a study of blood T cell repertoires in COVID-19. Assay used: immunoSEQ multiplex PCR; TCRdb lists only in-frame clones, some missing. The sample gives some 49,000 clones, about 91% of which show up once; around 6.9% is in the top ten. The sample consisted of peripheral blood. The receptor source for this set is a man aged 45-65 years with active COVID-19.

The genes are TRBV28 and TRBJ1-3; D is unresolved. The CDR3 has 15 residues. Trimming took off 3 bases at V and 0 bases at J, with 9 bases between the two ends. The germline gives CDR1 MDHEN, CDR2 SYDVKM. In DNA, the CDR3 is TGTGCCAGCAGTTTGAGATTCTCCTCTGGAAACACCATATATTTT. Translation gives CASSLRFSSGNTIYF.

The CDR3 bases are TGTGCCAGCAGCTTCCTGACAGGGGGCTACGAGCAGTACTTC. Amino acids: CASSFLTGGYEQYF. This chain links TRBV5-5 with TRBJ2-7, with 9 nucleotides matching TRBD1. V gave up 2 bases and J gave up 3 bases; unmatched junction bases: 3. The CDR3 consists of 14 residues. The germline CDR1 and CDR2 sequences are SGHKS and YYEKEE (reference sequence). Supplemented by reference TRBV5-5 and TRBJ2-7, the full variable domain reads DAGVTQSPTHLIKTRGQQVTLRCSPISGHKSVSWYQQVLGQGPQFIFQYYEKEERGRGNFPDRFSARQFPNYSSELNVNALLLGDSALYLCASSFLTGGYEQYFGPGTRLTVT.

V and J are TRBV7-2 and TRBJ1-1, with D possibly TRBD1 on 6 matching bases. Between the trimmed V and J ends, which lost 1 base and 5 bases, there was a span of 14 bases. The germline CDR1 and CDR2 sequences are SGHTA and FQGNSA. CDR3 size: 15 residues. CDR3 sequence: CASSLVIRGGTEAFF. CDR3 nucleotides: TGTGCCAGCAGCTTAGTGATCAGGGGAGGGACTGAAGCTTTCTTT.

The chain uses TRBV7-6 and TRBJ2-3; possibly TRBD2 for D (7 bases). V was trimmed by 1 base and J by 5 bases, leaving 10 bases between them. Germline lookup yields CDR1 SGHVS and CDR2 FNYEAQ. The CDR3 covers 14 residues. The CDR3 reads CASSLGGGGDTQYF. CDR3 nucleotides: TGTGCCAGCAGCTTAGGGGGAGGGGGAGATACGCAGTATTTT.

The chain has TRBV6-2 or TRBV6-3 and TRBJ2-7; a weak D match, TRBD1 (9 bases). The germline V and J ends were trimmed by 6 bases and 2 bases, with 17 bases remaining between them. This CDR3 spans 15 amino acids. Germline CDR1 and CDR2: MNHEY and SVGEGT. CDR3 nucleotides: TGTGCCAGCAGCCGGGGGGGACAGGGAACCTACGAGCAGTACTTC. It encodes CASSRGGQGTYEQYF.

The chain has TRBV6-2 or TRBV6-3 and TRBJ1-5, with D unclear. V shed 2 bases and J shed 7 bases, with 15 bases lying between them. Germline values: CDR1 MNHEY, CDR2 SVGEGT. This CDR3 is 15 amino acids long. The CDR3 DNA is TGTGCCAGCAGTTACGAATCTATTTCTTTACAGCCCCAGCATTTT. It translates to CASSYESISLQPQHF.

This CDR3 reads CASSQDFGTNYEQYF. CDR3 DNA: TGCGCCAGCAGCCAAGATTTCGGGACAAATTACGAGCAGTACTTC. The chain is built from TRBV4-3 and TRBJ2-7; possibly TRBD1 for D (6 bases). V was cut by 0 bases and J by 4 bases, with 13 bases left in between. CDR3 length equals 15 residues. Germline V CDR1 and CDR2: LGHNA, YSLEER.

This clone occurred once. The rearrangement links TRBV6-4 to TRBJ1-2; 8 positions match TRBD1. The CDR3 is made up of 15 amino acids. Per the germline V gene, CDR1 is MRHNA and CDR2 is SNTAGT. Losses at the gene ends were 3 bases for V and 7 bases for J; bases not matched to a gene: 10. The CDR3, as DNA: TGTGCCAGCAGTGAGGTTGGGGGACAGGTGGGTGGCTACACCTTC. This codes for CASSEVGGQVGGYTF.